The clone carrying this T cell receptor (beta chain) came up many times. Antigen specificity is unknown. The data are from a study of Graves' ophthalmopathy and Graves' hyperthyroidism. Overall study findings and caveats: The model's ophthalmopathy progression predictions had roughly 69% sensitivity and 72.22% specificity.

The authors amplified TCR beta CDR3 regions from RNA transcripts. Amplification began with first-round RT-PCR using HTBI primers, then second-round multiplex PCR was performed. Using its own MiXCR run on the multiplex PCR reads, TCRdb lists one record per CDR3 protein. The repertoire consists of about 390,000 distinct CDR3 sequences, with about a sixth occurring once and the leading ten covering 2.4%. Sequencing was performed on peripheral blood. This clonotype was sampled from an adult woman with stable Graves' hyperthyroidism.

The CDR3: CATSDFEDRVSSGANVLTF. As DNA, the CDR3 is TGTGCCACCAGTGATTTCGAGGACAGGGTCAGCTCTGGGGCCAACGTCCTGACTTTC. The rearrangement joins TRBV24-1 to TRBJ2-6; 8 bases align to TRBD1. Germline V lookup: CDR1 KGHDR, CDR2 SFDVKD. The CDR3 is made up of 19 amino acids. The ends lost 1 base at V and 0 bases at J; junction bases unmatched: 7.